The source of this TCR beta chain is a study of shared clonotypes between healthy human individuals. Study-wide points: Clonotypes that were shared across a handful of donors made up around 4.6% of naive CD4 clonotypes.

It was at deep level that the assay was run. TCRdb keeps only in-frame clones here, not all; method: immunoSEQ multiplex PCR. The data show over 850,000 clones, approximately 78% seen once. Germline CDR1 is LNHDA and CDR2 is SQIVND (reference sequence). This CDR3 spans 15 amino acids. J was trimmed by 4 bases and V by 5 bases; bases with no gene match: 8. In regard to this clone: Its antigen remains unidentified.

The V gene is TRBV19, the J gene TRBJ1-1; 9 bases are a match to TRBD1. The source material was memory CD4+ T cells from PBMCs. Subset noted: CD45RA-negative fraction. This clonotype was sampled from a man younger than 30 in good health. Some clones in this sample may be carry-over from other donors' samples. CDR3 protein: CASSPEGQGITEAFF. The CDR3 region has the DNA TGTGCCAGTAGTCCAGAAGGACAGGGGATCACTGAAGCTTTCTTT.